This T cell receptor beta chain was documented in a study of spatial heterogeneity in lung cancer (dated by TCRdb to between 2019 and 2020). For context, the study as a whole: Beta-chain transcripts were consistently detected in greater numbers than alpha-chain transcripts, which likely reflected higher beta-chain transcript abundance. TCR transcript counts in tumor regions correlated strongly with a T cell transcriptional module score from matched bulk RNA-seq. Both alpha and beta chains were TCR-sequenced in samples taken at surgery, namely 220 tumor regions, more than 62 matched nontumor lung samples and 55 to 60 PBMC samples. The study quantitatively compared TCR alpha and beta repertoires across multiple tumor regions, matched nontumor lung and blood in non-small cell lung cancer. In the raw uncorrected reads, each unique combination of TCR and UMI appeared more than ten times on average. TCR repertoire features were related to nonsynonymous mutation counts determined by whole-exome sequencing of tumor tissue. Study-level results and caveats: TCR-seq coverage of tumor T cells was estimated at only approximately 7% for alpha chains and more than 11% for beta chains. The tumor nonsynonymous mutation count correlated with the number of expanded alpha and beta TCRs within the tumor. Confirming at a functional level the hypothesis that regional TCRs recognize regional mutations was considered to require additional single-cell paired TCR alpha and beta sequencing. Counts of ubiquitous and regional expanded TCRs were found to correlate with counts of ubiquitous and regional nonsynonymous mutations, respectively.

Trimmed from V: 5 bases; trimmed from J: 6 bases; junction bases lacking a gene match: 9. From cysteine to phenylalanine, the CDR3 is 14 amino acids long. Just CDR3 DNA is preserved here, 42 bases in frame from base 1. CDR1 and CDR2 are read off the germline V gene as SQVTM and ANQGSEA. The intended sense of this specimen's time point label: sample taken at primary tumor resection. Donors were around 71 patients with early-stage, untreated non-small cell lung cancer from the lung TRACERx cohort. For TCR sequencing, whole RNA was extracted from tumor and nontumor lung tissue, or from cryopreserved PBMC samples, and no cell sorting was done. Only patients with enough RNA available from two or more tumor regions were chosen for TCR sequencing. Tumor and adjacent nontumor lung specimens were reviewed by a lung pathologist before selection. Ten or more counts support this clonotype. Its cognate antigen has yet to be identified. Base quality data are lacking; no much larger clone is found one base away.

Receptor amplification or capture employed 5' RACE. Sequencing took place on a NextSeq 500. To allow correction of PCR and sequencing errors, the TCR library protocol tagged every TCR cDNA molecule with a unique molecular identifier. The original pipeline was this. TCR identification, UMI-based error correction and CDR3 extraction were performed with Decombinator tools. TCRs above a frequency of 2 per 1,000, corresponding to the top 1% of the tumor frequency distribution, were defined as expanded. Expanded tumor TCRs were classed as regional if statistically deemed absent (corrected P<0.05) from at least one tumor region, otherwise ubiquitous. Renyi diversity was computed with the R vegan package after each repertoire had been subsampled 100 times to 5,000 TCRs. CDR3 similarity networks were constructed using string-kernel similarity of amino acid triplets, with links drawn between CDR3s whose pairwise similarity was above 0.82. TCRdb itself trimmed the public reads at Q25 with fastp, ran MiXCR and retained productive beta chains. Each entry is one CDR3 protein sequence, shown with its most common DNA and genes. The V and J calls shown here were made by TCRdb, not taken from the authors' results. Across this sample there are around 12,000 distinct CDR3 sequences, with about 5.4% seen only once. The ten largest clones capture roughly 11% of the sample.

Sequences were derived from lung tumor tissue, sampled at surgery. This sequence was found in a female donor with early-stage non-small cell lung cancer. The sequence links TRBV29-1 to TRBJ2-1; 8 nucleotides in the junction match TRBD1. The nucleotide sequence reads as follows: TGCAGCGTTTGGGACAGGTCGGGTCGCAATGAGCAGTTCTTC. Translated, this gives CSVWDRSGRNEQFF.